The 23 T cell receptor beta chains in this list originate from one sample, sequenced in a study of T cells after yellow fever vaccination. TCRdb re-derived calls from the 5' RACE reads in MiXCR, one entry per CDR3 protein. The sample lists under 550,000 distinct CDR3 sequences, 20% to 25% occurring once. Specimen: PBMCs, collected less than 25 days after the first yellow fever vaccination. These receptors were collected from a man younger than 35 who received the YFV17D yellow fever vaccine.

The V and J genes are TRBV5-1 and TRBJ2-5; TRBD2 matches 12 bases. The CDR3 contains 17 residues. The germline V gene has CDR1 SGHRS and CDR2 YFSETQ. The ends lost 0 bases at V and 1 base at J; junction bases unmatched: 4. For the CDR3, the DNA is TGCGCCAGCAGCTTGGGCCAACTAGCGGGGGGCCAAGAGACCCAGTACTTC. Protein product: CASSLGQLAGGQETQYF.

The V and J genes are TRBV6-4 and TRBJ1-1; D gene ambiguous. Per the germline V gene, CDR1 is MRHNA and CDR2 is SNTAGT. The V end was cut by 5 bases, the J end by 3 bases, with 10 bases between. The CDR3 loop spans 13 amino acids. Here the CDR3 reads CASSFEEDTEAFF. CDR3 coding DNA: TGTGCCAGCAGTTTTGAAGAGGACACTGAAGCTTTCTTT.

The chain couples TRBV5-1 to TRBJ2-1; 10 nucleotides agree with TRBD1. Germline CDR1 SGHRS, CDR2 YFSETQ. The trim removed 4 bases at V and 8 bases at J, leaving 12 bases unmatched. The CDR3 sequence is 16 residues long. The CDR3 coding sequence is TGCGCCAGCAGCCCCCTCAGGACAGGGGGTGTGGATGAGCAGTTCTTC. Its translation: CASSPLRTGGVDEQFF.

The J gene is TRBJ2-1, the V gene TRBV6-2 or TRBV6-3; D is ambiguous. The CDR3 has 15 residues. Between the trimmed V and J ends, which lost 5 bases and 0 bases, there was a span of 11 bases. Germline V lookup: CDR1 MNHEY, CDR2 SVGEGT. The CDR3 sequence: CASSPLTSSYNEQFF. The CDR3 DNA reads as TGTGCCAGCAGTCCGCTTACGAGCTCCTACAATGAGCAGTTCTTC.

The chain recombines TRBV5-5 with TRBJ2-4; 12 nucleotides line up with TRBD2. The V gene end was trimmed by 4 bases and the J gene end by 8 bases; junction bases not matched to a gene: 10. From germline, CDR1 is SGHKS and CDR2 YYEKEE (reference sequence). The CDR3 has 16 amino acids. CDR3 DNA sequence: TGTGCCAGCAGCCTAGCGGGAGGGGCGCAGGGGTACATTCAGTACTTC. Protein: CASSLAGGAQGYIQYF.

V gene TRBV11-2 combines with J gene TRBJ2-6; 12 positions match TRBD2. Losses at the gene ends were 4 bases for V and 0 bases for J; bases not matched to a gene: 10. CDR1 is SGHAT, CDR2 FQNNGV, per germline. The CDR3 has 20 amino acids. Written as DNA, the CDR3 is TGTGCCAGCAGCTACAGACCGACGACTAGCGGGAGCTCTGGGGCCAACGTCCTGACTTTC. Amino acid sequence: CASSYRPTTSGSSGANVLTF.

The CDR3 DNA sequence: TGTGCCACCAGCCAAAGTACCGCCACCGGCGAGCAGTACGTC. Its protein is CATSQSTATGEQYV. The V call is TRBV15, the J call TRBJ2-7; no clear D. The CDR3 runs to 14 residues. Trimming removed 5 bases at V and 6 bases at J, with 17 bases between. The germline gives CDR1 LNHNV, CDR2 YYDKDF (reference sequence).

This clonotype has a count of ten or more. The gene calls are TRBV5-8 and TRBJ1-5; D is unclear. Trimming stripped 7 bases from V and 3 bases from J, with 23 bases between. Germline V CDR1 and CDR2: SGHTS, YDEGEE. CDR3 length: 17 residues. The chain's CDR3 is CASPRNPGESNNQPQHF. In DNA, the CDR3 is TGTGCCAGCCCACGAAACCCAGGCGAATCAAACAATCAGCCCCAGCATTTT.

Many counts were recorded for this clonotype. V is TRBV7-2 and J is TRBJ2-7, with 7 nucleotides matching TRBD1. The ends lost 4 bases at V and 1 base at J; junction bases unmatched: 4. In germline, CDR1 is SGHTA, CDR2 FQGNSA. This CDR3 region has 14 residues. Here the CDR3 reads CASSSDRVSYEQYF. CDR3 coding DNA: TGTGCCAGCAGCTCAGACAGGGTTTCCTACGAGCAGTACTTC.

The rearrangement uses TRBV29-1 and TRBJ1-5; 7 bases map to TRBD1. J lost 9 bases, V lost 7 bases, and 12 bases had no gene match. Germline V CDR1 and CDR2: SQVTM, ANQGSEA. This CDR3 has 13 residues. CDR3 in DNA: TGCAGCGGCGTCTTAGGGGGCAAGGGGCCCCAGCATTTT. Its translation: CSGVLGGKGPQHF. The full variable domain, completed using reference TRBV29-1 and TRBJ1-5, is SAVISQKPSRDICQRGTSLTIQCQVDSQVTMMFWYRQQPGQSLTLIATANQGSEATYESGFVIDKFPISRPNLTFSTLTVSNMSPEDSSIYLCSGVLGGKGPQHFGDGTRLSIL.

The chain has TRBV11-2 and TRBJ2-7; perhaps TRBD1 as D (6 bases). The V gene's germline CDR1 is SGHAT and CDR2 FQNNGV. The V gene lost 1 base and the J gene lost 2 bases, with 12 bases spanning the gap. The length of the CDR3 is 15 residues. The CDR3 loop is CASSLGQDSTYEQYF. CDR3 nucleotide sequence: TGTGCCAGCAGCTTAGGACAGGATTCGACCTACGAGCAGTACTTC.

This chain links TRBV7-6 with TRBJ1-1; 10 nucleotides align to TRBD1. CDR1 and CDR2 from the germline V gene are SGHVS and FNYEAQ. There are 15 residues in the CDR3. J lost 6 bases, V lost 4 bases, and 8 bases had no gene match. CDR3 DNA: TGTGCCAGCAGCTCTCCCGGGACAGGGGCCCCTGAAGCTTTCTTT. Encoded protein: CASSSPGTGAPEAFF.

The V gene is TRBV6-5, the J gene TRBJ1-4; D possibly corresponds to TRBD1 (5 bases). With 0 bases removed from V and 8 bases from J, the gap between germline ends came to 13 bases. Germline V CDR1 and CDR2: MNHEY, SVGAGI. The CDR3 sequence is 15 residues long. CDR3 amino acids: CASSYSPVGGEKLFF. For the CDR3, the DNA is TGTGCCAGCAGTTACTCGCCGGTGGGGGGGGAAAAACTGTTTTTT.

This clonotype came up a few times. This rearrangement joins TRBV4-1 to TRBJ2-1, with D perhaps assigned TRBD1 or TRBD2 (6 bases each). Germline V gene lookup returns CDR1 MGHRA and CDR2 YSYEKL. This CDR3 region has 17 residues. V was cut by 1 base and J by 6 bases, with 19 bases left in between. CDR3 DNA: TGCGCCAGCAGCCAAGGTCTTCGGGGGCCGGCCGGCAATGAGCAGTTCTTC. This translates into CASSQGLRGPAGNEQFF.

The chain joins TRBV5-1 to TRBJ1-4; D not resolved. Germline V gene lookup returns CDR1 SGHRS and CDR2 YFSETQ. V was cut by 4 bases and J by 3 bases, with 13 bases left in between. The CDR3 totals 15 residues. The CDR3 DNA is TGCGCCAGCAGCCTAAGCCTGGCGGCTAATGAAAAACTGTTTTTT. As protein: CASSLSLAANEKLFF.

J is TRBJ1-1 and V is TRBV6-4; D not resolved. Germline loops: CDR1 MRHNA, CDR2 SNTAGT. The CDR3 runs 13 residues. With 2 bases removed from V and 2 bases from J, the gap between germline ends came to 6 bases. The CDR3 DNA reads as TGTGCCAGCAGTGACCCCGAAAACACTGAAGCTTTCTTT. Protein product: CASSDPENTEAFF.

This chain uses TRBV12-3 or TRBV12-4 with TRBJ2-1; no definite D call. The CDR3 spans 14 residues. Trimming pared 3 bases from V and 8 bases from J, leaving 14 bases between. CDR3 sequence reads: CASSLISHDDEQFF. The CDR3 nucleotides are TGTGCCAGCAGTTTGATCTCCCACGACGATGAGCAGTTCTTC.

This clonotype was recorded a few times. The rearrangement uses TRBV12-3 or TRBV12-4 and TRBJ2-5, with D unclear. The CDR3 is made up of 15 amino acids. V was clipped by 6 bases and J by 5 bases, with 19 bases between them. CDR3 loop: CASRVNTLVWETQYF. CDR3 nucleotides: TGTGCCAGCAGGGTAAATACGTTGGTTTGGGAGACCCAGTACTTC.

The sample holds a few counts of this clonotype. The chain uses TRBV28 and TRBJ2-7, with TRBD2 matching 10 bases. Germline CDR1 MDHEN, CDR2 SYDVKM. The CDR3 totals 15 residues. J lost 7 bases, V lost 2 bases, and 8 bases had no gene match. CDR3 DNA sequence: TGTGCCAGCAGTTTAAGAGCGGGAGGGAGGGGAGAGCAGTACGTC. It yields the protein CASSLRAGGRGEQYV.

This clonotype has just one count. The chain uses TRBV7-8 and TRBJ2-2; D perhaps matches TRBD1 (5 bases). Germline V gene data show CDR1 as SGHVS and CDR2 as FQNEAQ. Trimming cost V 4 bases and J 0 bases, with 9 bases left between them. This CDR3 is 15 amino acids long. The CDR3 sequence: CASSSRASNTGELFF. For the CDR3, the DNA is TGTGCCAGCAGCTCCAGGGCGTCGAACACCGGGGAGCTGTTTTTT.

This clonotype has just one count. CDR3 region: CASSQALGGLGELFF. CDR3 DNA: TGCGCCAGCAGCCAAGCCTTGGGGGGTTTGGGGGAGCTGTTTTTT. The chain employs TRBV4-1 and TRBJ2-2; possibly TRBD2 for D (6 bases). V was trimmed by 1 base and J by 8 bases, leaving 14 bases between them. Germline CDR1 is MGHRA and CDR2 is YSYEKL. The CDR3 loop spans 15 amino acids.

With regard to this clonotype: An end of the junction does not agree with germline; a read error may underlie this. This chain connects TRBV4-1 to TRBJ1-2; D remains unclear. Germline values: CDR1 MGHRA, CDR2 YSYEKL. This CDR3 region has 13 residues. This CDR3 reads CASSPGLDYGYTF. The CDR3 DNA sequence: TGTGCCAGCAGCCCAGGACTGGACTATGGCTACACCTTC.

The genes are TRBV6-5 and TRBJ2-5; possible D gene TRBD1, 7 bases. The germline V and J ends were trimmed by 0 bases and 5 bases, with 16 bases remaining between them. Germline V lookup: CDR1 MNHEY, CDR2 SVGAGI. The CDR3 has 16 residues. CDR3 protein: CASSYSITQGGETQYF. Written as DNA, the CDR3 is TGTGCCAGCAGTTACTCGATAACCCAGGGGGGCGAGACCCAGTACTTC.